This TCR beta chain was recorded in a study of T-cell memory formation after mild COVID-19. The study's findings and limits: Prior to infection, memory already included some responding clones, suggesting cross-reactive memory joined.

TCRdb re-called the 5' RACE reads through MiXCR, storing one row per CDR3 protein. The data hold almost 250,000 distinct CDR3 sequences, with 15% observed a single time. Comments on this clonotype: Its target is unknown.

The V end lost 0 bases, the J end lost 3 bases, and 7 bases lay between the germline ends. The CDR3 runs to 13 residues. The V gene's germline CDR1 is SGDLS and CDR2 YYNGEE. This receptor was obtained from an adult woman who had mild COVID-19 (a few samples of this study predate the infection). Cell type and time point are not known. V usage is TRBV9 and J usage is TRBJ2-7, with D hard to call. Sequencing used PBMCs or a T cell subset sorted from them (not recorded which). DNA for the CDR3: TGTGCCAGCAGCGTAGGACTTCGCTACGAGCAGTACTTC. This translates into CASSVGLRYEQYF.